Included here is one TCR beta chain sequence, with context. Its cognate antigen is unknown. This specimen belongs to a study of OX40 agonist ivuxolimab in advanced cancers. About the study: Dosing consisted of intravenous ivuxolimab at 0.01 to 10 mg/kg every 2 weeks. Study conclusions and caveats: At doses 0.1 to 3.0 mg/kg, CD4+ and CD8+ clones expanded.

The assay was immunoSEQ multiplex PCR, and TCRdb's table has in-frame clones only and misses some. This table holds 90,000 to 100,000 clones, around 85% found once. This clonotype was sampled from an adult with an advanced solid tumor such as melanoma, head and neck, liver or kidney cancer. Source: CD4+ or CD8+ T cells sorted from blood, taken in a trial of the OX40 agonist ivuxolimab.

The CDR3 region has the DNA TGTGCCAGCAGTTGGGAGGGGTCAGGCTACACCTTC. Translated: CASSWEGSGYTF. The gene calls are TRBV6-5 and TRBJ1-2, with D possibly being TRBD1 (5 bases). Between the trimmed V and J ends, which lost 4 bases and 8 bases, there was a span of 11 bases. The CDR3 sequence is 12 residues long. Germline loops: CDR1 MNHEY, CDR2 SVGAGI.